This T cell receptor (beta chain) derives from a study of cytomegalovirus exposure and HLA in healthy donors. Study-level results: As a later analysis revealed, the rate of TCR association differed by HLA locus, with DRB1 most and HLA-C fewest. Prior analysis indicated that the majority of TCR beta V segments exhibited productivity approximately 87% or approximately 30% of the time.

The CDR3 is 19 amino acids. J gave up 5 bases and V 0 bases, and 15 bases lay outside the gene matches. Germline V lookup: CDR1 SNHLY, CDR2 FYNNEI. In its sample, this clone was seen a few times. Its antigen is as yet unknown. PCR involved 60 Vbeta and 13 Jbeta primers. TCRdb's copy holds only in-frame clones and misses some; the assay was immunoSEQ multiplex PCR. The data show around 180,000 clones, with 70% to 80% seen just once and 1.6% held by the top ten. The TCR originated in a woman between 45 and 60 years old in good health and CMV-seronegative. V is TRBV2 and J is TRBJ1-5; 8 positions match TRBD1. The specimen sequenced was PBMCs. The CDR3 DNA sequence: TGTGCCAGCAGTGAAGCTCCCCGAGGGATGACAGGGGACTATCAGCCCCAGCATTTT. Its protein product is CASSEAPRGMTGDYQPQHF.